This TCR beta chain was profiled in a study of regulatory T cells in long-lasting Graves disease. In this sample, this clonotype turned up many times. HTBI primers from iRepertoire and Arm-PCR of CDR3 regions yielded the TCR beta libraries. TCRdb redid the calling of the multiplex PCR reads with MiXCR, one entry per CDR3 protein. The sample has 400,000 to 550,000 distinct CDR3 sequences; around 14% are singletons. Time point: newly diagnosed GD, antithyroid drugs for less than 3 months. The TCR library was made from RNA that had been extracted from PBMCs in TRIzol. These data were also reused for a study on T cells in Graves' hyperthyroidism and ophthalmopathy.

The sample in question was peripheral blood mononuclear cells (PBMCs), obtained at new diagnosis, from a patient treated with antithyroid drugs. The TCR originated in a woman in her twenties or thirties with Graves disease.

The CDR3 spells CSARGDLPGQFF. CDR3 DNA sequence: TGCAGTGCTAGAGGGGACCTGCCGGGGCAGTTCTTC. This chain joins TRBV20-1 and TRBJ2-1, with D tentatively TRBD1 or TRBD2 (5 bases each). V lost 1 base and J 12 bases, leaving 13 bases between the germline ends. This CDR3 has 12 amino acids. CDR1 and CDR2 from the germline V gene are DFQATT and SNEGSKA (reference sequence).